Described below is a single T cell receptor beta chain sequence and its context. There is no known antigen for this receptor. No quality values exist for individual bases; no much larger clone is one base distant. The treatment or condition label, read with the paper, signifies: approximately 9-day PBMC culture with coronavirus spike peptide pools or control peptides (ViraFEST assay). The ViraFEST assay, used in the study, expanded antigen-specific T cells with peptide pools and then identified the expanded clonotypes through TCR sequencing. The convalescent patients' positive SARS-CoV-2 PCR tests were from March to December 2020, which was before the Alpha, Beta and Delta variants emerged in the United States. Each well held 1.5 million to 2.5 million PBMCs cultured with approximately 10 ug/ml peptide pools in IMDM containing about 5% human AB serum and roughly 10 IU/ml IL-2. Half of the culture medium was replaced with fresh IL-2-containing medium on days 3 and 7. After around 11 days of culture, CD4+ T cells were isolated by negative selection using the EasySep CD4+ T cell isolation kit. Ficoll-Paque Plus gradient centrifugation was used to isolate PBMCs from whole blood, and the isolated PBMCs were then either used fresh or cryopreserved at -140C. Triplicate wells were generally used for each culture condition.

Library preparation employed PCR. At the Johns Hopkins FTIC core, DNA from the cultured CD4+ T cells underwent TCR sequencing with the Oncomine TCR Beta short-read assay. The QIAamp micro DNA kit was used to extract genomic DNA from the cultured CD4+ T cells. Oncomine TCR Beta libraries made from cultured CD4+ T cells were pooled using unique dual indexes and sequenced on an Illumina iSeq 100. Per the original workflow: Non-productive sequences were removed, and CDR3s that did not start with C, did not end with F or W, or were shorter than 7 amino acids were discarded. Antigen-specific clonotypes were identified using the MANAFEST web application through comparison of peptide-stimulated wells with reference and other culture wells. For a clone to be called positive, the clone needed an FDR below 0.05, an odds ratio above 5, and a productive frequency above 0.1% in at least two of three replicate wells. Cross-reactive clonotypes were defined as significantly expanded in both SARS-CoV-2 spike wells and at least one common cold coronavirus spike condition. Levenshtein distances (stringdist) and unrooted phylogenetic trees (ape) in R version 3.6.1 were used to assess CDR3 homology. TCRdb handled the public reads itself, with Q25 trimming in fastp and clone calling in MiXCR, and kept productive beta chains. One record per CDR3 amino acid sequence lists the most common genes and DNA. What appears here as the V and J calls and clone size reflects TCRdb's work, not the paper's. The sample table holds under 20,000 distinct CDR3 sequences, of which roughly two fifths were seen once. The top ten clonotypes cover 20% of the sample.

The sample comes from a study of vaccination and CD4 T cells after COVID-19 (dated by TCRdb to 2022 to 2024). About the investigation overall: SARS-CoV-2 positivity had been established in the convalescent patients by nasal swab PCR, and mild disease was recorded in nine of these patients and severe disease in one. The convalescent cohort included six males and four females, with two Hispanic individuals, seven Caucasians, two Asians and one multiracial person. Each participant got two doses of either the Pfizer-BioNTech BNT162b2 vaccine (n=8) or the Moderna mRNA-1273 vaccine (n=2). Post-COVID blood samples from convalescent patients were collected a median of approximately 93 days after diagnosis, with a range of roughly 30 to 170 days. Post-vaccine blood samples were taken a median of roughly 75 days after the second vaccine dose, with a range of 14 to 241 days. For stimulating the cultures, overlapping spike peptide pools were used, derived from SARS-CoV-2 as well as from the common cold coronaviruses HCoV-NL63, HCoV-OC43 and HCoV-229E. Control cultures used a CEFX viral epitope pool as positive control, an HIV-1 Nef peptide pool as negative control, or no peptide. In 10 COVID-19 convalescent patients and 4 infection-naive healthy vaccine recipients, researchers compared the spike-specific CD4+ TCR repertoire from before mRNA vaccination with the repertoire from after.

Beyond this particular receptor, the publication reports: In convalescent patients, a median 86.3% of post-vaccine SARS-CoV-2-reactive clones were detected only after vaccination, suggesting vaccine-specific priming. Relatively few convalescent patients were included in the study, and early timepoints after natural infection were not analyzed. Of the vaccine-specific clones found in convalescent patients, nearly all (304 of 307) were mono-reactive for SARS-CoV-2 spike instead of being cross-reactive with common cold coronaviruses. An increase in the median number of SARS-CoV-2-reactive clonotypes from more than 20 after infection to 35 to 40 after vaccination was observed, but the change was not found to be significant.

Counted from cysteine to phenylalanine, this CDR3 has 16 amino acids. Just the 48-base CDR3 DNA is kept, in frame starting at base 1. V is shortened by 0 bases, J by 7 bases, and the region joining them spans 16 bases. The clonotype originates from a human donor with COVID-19. The sequencing input was cultured CD4+ T cells from blood. The receptor chain draws on TRBV12-3 or TRBV12-4 and TRBJ1-3; a weak D assignment points to TRBD1 (5 bases agree). Read as DNA, the sequence is TGTGCCAGCAGTTTAGCAAATCCCGGGGCGGGCAACACCATATATTTT. Protein translation: CASSLANPGAGNTIYF.